Below, 28 T cell receptor beta chains from the same sample are listed, as sequenced in a study of PD-1 blockade in classical Hodgkin lymphoma. Patients all relapsed after autologous stem cell transplantation, and there was variation in brentuximab vedotin exposure. Profiled with immunoSEQ multiplex PCR; TCRdb holds only in-frame clones, not every one. The sample has around 20,000 clones, about four fifths seen once. Sequences were derived from peripheral blood mononuclear cells (PBMCs), sampled before the second cycle of nivolumab. These receptors were obtained from a human donor with classical Hodgkin lymphoma.

The chain joins TRBV27 to TRBJ2-7; D gene unclear. CDR3 size: 18 residues. V lost 5 bases to trimming and J lost 3 bases, with 26 bases between them. The V gene's germline CDR1 is MNHEY and CDR2 SMNVEV (reference sequence). This chain's CDR3 is CASSATPSMKTQIYEQYF. For the CDR3, the DNA is TGTGCCAGCAGTGCCACCCCCTCAATGAAAACTCAGATCTACGAGCAGTACTTC.

CDR3 loop: CASSQVWGGGTEAFF. For the CDR3, the DNA is TGTGCCAGCAGCCAAGTGTGGGGCGGGGGCACTGAAGCTTTCTTT. This chain links TRBV14 with TRBJ1-1; the D gene is possibly TRBD1 (5 bases). Germline loops: CDR1 SGHDN, CDR2 FVKESK. V dropped 1 base and J dropped 4 bases, with 13 bases sitting between them. This CDR3 has 15 residues.

In regard to this clone: Different DNA sequences within this sample yield the same CDR3. This sequence joins TRBV4-1 and TRBJ1-1; D uncertain. V was pared by 2 bases and J by 0 bases, with 13 bases between. The germline gives CDR1 MGHRA, CDR2 YSYEKL. This CDR3 contains 16 residues. In nucleotides, the CDR3 is TGCGCCAGCAGCCAACCTCTTGTGTCGATGAACACTGAAGCTTTCTTT. It translates to CASSQPLVSMNTEAFF.

The chain has TRBV28 and TRBJ2-3; 10 nucleotides line up with TRBD1. The CDR3 has 15 amino acids. The V gene end was trimmed by 6 bases and the J gene end by 5 bases; junction bases not matched to a gene: 8. Germline assignment: CDR1 MDHEN and CDR2 SYDVKM. This CDR3 is CASSIRDRGRDTQYF. The CDR3 DNA sequence: TGTGCCAGCAGCATCCGGGACAGGGGTAGAGATACGCAGTATTTT.

This clone was picked up a small number of times. The chain joins TRBV5-4 to TRBJ2-3; 8 nucleotides align to TRBD1. Germline lookup yields CDR1 SGHNT and CDR2 YYREEE (reference sequence). J lost 7 bases, V lost 2 bases, and 6 bases had no gene match. The CDR3 loop spans 14 amino acids. The CDR3 DNA is TGTGCCAGCAGCTTAGCAGGGGGCAGTAATACGCAGTATTTT. It codes for CASSLAGGSNTQYF.

The chain links TRBV29-1 to TRBJ2-7; 10 bases map to TRBD1. This CDR3 contains 13 residues. The V and J ends lost 6 bases and 5 bases, in that order; junction bases with no gene match: 7. The germline CDR1 and CDR2 sequences are SQVTM and ANQGSEA. CDR3 residues: CSVFRDRGNEQYF. CDR3 nucleotides: TGCAGCGTCTTCCGGGACAGGGGAAACGAGCAGTACTTC.

This chain uses TRBV9 with TRBJ1-3, with 7 bases fitting TRBD1. Unmatched junction bases numbered 7, after V lost 7 bases and J lost 0 bases. Germline CDR1 is SGDLS and CDR2 is YYNGEE. The CDR3 covers 15 residues. Here the CDR3 DNA reads TGTGCCAGCGACCGGACAGGCCCCTCTGGAAACACCATATATTTT. It codes for CASDRTGPSGNTIYF. Combining the CDR3 with reference TRBV9 and TRBJ1-3 gives the whole variable domain DSGVTQTPKHLITATGQRVTLRCSPRSGDLSVYWYQQSLDQGLQFLIQYYNGEERAKGNILERFSAQQFPDLHSELNLSSLELGDSALYFCASDRTGPSGNTIYFGEGSWLTVV.

The J gene is TRBJ2-3, the V gene TRBV4-1; 13 bases fit TRBD2. Germline CDR1 reads MGHRA; CDR2 reads YSYEKL. This CDR3 region has 16 residues. The trim removed 5 bases at V and 6 bases at J, leaving 8 bases unmatched. This CDR3 reads CASSEPGLAGMDTQYF. In DNA, the CDR3 is TGCGCCAGCAGCGAACCGGGACTAGCGGGAATGGATACGCAGTATTTT.

The rearrangement links TRBV20-1 to TRBJ2-5; D gene unclear. V shed 5 bases and J shed 4 bases, with 8 bases lying between them. From germline, CDR1 is DFQATT and CDR2 SNEGSKA (reference sequence). CDR3 length equals 11 residues. The CDR3 here is CSASAVETQYF. The CDR3 coding sequence is TGCAGTGCTTCTGCCGTAGAGACCCAGTACTTC.

The chain couples TRBV14 to TRBJ2-1; 8 nucleotides match TRBD2. Trimming took 4 bases from V and 8 from J; bases not matched to a gene: 13. This CDR3 comprises 16 residues. Germline V gene data show CDR1 as SGHDN and CDR2 as FVKESK. The CDR3 loop is CASSLPGTRTTDEQFF. The CDR3, as DNA: TGTGCCAGCAGCCTTCCCGGGACTAGGACGACCGATGAGCAGTTCTTC. Full variable domain (missing parts from reference TRBV14 and TRBJ2-1): EAGVTQFPSHSVIEKGQTVTLRCDPISGHDNLYWYRRVMGKEIKFLLHFVKESKQDESGMPNNRFLAERTGGTYSTLKVQPAELEDSGVYFCASSLPGTRTTDEQFFGPGTRLTVL.

This rearrangement joins TRBV7-2 to TRBJ1-1; D ambiguous. This CDR3 has 13 residues. CDR1 SGHTA and CDR2 FQGNSA come from the germline V gene. Trimming removed 0 bases from V and 5 bases from J, with 7 bases in between. CDR3 bases: TGTGCCAGCAGCTTAGCGCGGAGAACTGAAGCTTTCTTT. The encoded protein is CASSLARRTEAFF.

CDR3 nucleotide sequence: TGTGCCAGCAATTTTCTCAGGGGGCGGCGCACCGGGGAGCTGTTTTTT. Protein: CASNFLRGRRTGELFF. The chain uses TRBV28 and TRBJ2-2; the match to TRBD1 covers 8 bases. The length of the CDR3 is 16 residues. Germline CDR1 is MDHEN and CDR2 is SYDVKM. The V gene end was trimmed by 7 bases and the J gene end by 4 bases; junction bases not matched to a gene: 11.

The genes are TRBV29-1 and TRBJ2-3; 8 bases fit TRBD2. Germline loops: CDR1 SQVTM, CDR2 ANQGSEA. The CDR3 is made up of 15 amino acids. V shed 7 bases, J shed 4 bases, and the junction held 13 bases outside the gene matches. The DNA for the CDR3 is TGCAGCGCCGGGGTTACGGGGGGGCTGGCAGATACGCAGTATTTT. Its translation: CSAGVTGGLADTQYF.

The chain couples TRBV7-7 to TRBJ2-1, with 10 bases lining up with TRBD2. Trimming at V came to 4 bases and at J to 4 bases, leaving 7 bases not matched to a gene. The CDR3 runs to 16 residues. The germline V gene encodes CDR1 SSHAT and CDR2 FNYEAQ (reference sequence). The CDR3 spells CASSSSSGGVYNEQFF. The CDR3 coding sequence is TGTGCCAGCAGCTCTTCTAGCGGGGGCGTTTACAATGAGCAGTTCTTC.

DNA for the CDR3: TGTGCCAGCAGCTCACCCGGGACAGGGACAGATACGCAGTATTTT. Protein: CASSSPGTGTDTQYF. The chain recombines TRBV7-3 with TRBJ2-3; TRBD1 agrees at 9 bases. Germline V lookup: CDR1 SGHTA, CDR2 FQGTGA. Unmatched junction bases numbered 5, after V lost 4 bases and J lost 3 bases. This CDR3 spans 15 amino acids.

The chain employs TRBV6-1 and TRBJ1-2; 10 nucleotides agree with TRBD1. Germline CDR1 reads MNHNS; CDR2 reads SASEGT. V trimming: 5 bases; J trimming: 6 bases; junction bases outside the gene matches: 6. There are 14 residues in the CDR3. The CDR3: CASSHGDRGHGYTF. The CDR3 DNA reads as TGTGCCAGCAGTCATGGGGACAGGGGACATGGCTACACCTTC.

There are a few counts of this clone. This sequence joins TRBV7-2 and TRBJ1-2, with TRBD1 matching over 10 bases. The germline gives CDR1 SGHTA, CDR2 FQGNSA. Losses at the gene ends were 1 base for V and 4 bases for J; bases not matched to a gene: 6. This CDR3 comprises 16 residues. CDR3 in amino acids: CASSLGSGQGIYGYTF. Written as DNA, the CDR3 is TGTGCCAGCAGCTTAGGCTCGGGACAGGGGATCTATGGCTACACCTTC.

Only one count was recorded for this clone. The chain has TRBV7-7 and TRBJ2-1, with 10 nucleotides matching TRBD2. Germline CDR1 and CDR2: SSHAT and FNYEAQ (reference sequence). CDR3 length equals 16 residues. J was trimmed by 3 bases and V by 5 bases; bases with no gene match: 7. The CDR3 here is CASSPVLAGVYNEQFF. The CDR3 region has the DNA TGTGCCAGCAGCCCCGTCCTAGCGGGGGTCTACAATGAGCAGTTCTTC.

This rearrangement joins TRBV30 to TRBJ1-2; tentatively, D is TRBD1 (5 bases). The germline V and J ends were trimmed by 1 base and 0 bases, with 9 bases remaining between them. Germline V CDR1 and CDR2: GTSNPN, SVGIG (reference sequence). The CDR3 consists of 14 residues. CDR3 protein: CAWSGDAANYGYTF. The CDR3 DNA follows: TGTGCCTGGAGTGGGGACGCAGCTAACTATGGCTACACCTTC.

This sequence joins TRBV2 and TRBJ1-2; D ambiguous. CDR3 size: 14 residues. Trimming shortened V by 3 bases and J by 4 bases, and 12 bases separated the two germline ends. Per the germline V gene, CDR1 is SNHLY and CDR2 is FYNNEI. CDR3 protein: CASSEDRNPYGYTF. The CDR3 DNA is TGTGCCAGCAGTGAGGACCGAAACCCCTATGGCTACACCTTC.

The V call is TRBV4-1, the J call TRBJ1-2; TRBD1 matches 7 bases. Germline values: CDR1 MGHRA, CDR2 YSYEKL. This CDR3 contains 16 residues. V gave up 1 base and J gave up 8 bases; unmatched junction bases: 13. The CDR3 DNA reads TGCGCCAGCAGCCAAGCCGGGGATGAGGGGGCTGGGGGCTACACCTTC. Protein sequence: CASSQAGDEGAGGYTF.

This clone appeared once. As DNA, the CDR3 is TGTGCCAGCAGCTTACAGCGCACAGATACGCAGTATTTT. Translating gives CASSLQRTDTQYF. This rearrangement joins TRBV7-2 to TRBJ2-3; no clear D. The length of the CDR3 is 13 residues. Trimming took off 2 bases at V and 1 base at J, with 4 bases between the two ends. CDR1 is SGHTA and CDR2 is FQGNSA in the germline V gene.

By frequency in the sample, this clone is medium-sized. The chain is built from TRBV5-4 and TRBJ2-3; 8 bases align to TRBD1. This CDR3 region has 15 residues. J lost 4 bases, V lost 3 bases, and 7 bases had no gene match. CDR1 is SGHNT, CDR2 YYREEE, per germline (reference sequence). In nucleotides, the CDR3 is TGTGCCAGCAGCTCCGGGGCAGGGGGCGCAGATACGCAGTATTTT. Residues: CASSSGAGGADTQYF. Complete variable domain (other parts from reference TRBV5-4 and TRBJ2-3): ETGVTQSPTHLIKTRGQQVTLRCSSQSGHNTVSWYQQALGQGPQFIFQYYREEENGRGNFPPRFSGLQFPNYSSELNVNALELDDSALYLCASSSGAGGADTQYFGPGTRLTVL.

As DNA, the CDR3 is TGCGCCAGCAGCCAAGATGGGAGGGGCGCGGGTGGCTACACCTTC. This encodes CASSQDGRGAGGYTF. The J gene is TRBJ1-2, the V gene TRBV4-3; D might be TRBD1 (5 bases). Trimming took off 0 bases at V and 7 bases at J, with 15 bases between the two ends. Germline CDR1 LGHNA, CDR2 YSLEER. The CDR3 runs to 15 residues.

The chain has TRBV19 and TRBJ2-2, with D unresolved. This CDR3 comprises 13 residues. The germline CDR1 and CDR2 sequences are LNHDA and SQIVND (reference sequence). Trimming took off 5 bases at V and 2 bases at J, with 6 bases between the two ends. This chain's CDR3 is CASSASNTGELFF. Written as DNA, the CDR3 is TGTGCCAGTAGTGCCTCAAACACCGGGGAGCTGTTTTTT.

The chain has TRBV7-2 and TRBJ1-3, with a weak D call TRBD1 (6 bases). The length of the CDR3 is 15 residues. Trimming took 4 bases from V and 4 from J, leaving 14 bases between them. Germline loops: CDR1 SGHTA, CDR2 FQGNSA. CDR3 DNA: TGTGCCAGCAGCTACGCCGGGACAAGAGGAAACACCATATATTTT. Translating gives CASSYAGTRGNTIYF. Drawing the rest from reference TRBV7-2 and TRBJ1-3, the complete variable domain is GAGVSQSPSNKVTEKGKDVELRCDPISGHTALYWYRQSLGQGLEFLIYFQGNSAPDKSGLPSDRFSAERTGGSVSTLTIQRTQQEDSAVYLCASSYAGTRGNTIYFGEGSWLTVV.

The CDR3 sequence: CASSLQQRNTEAFF. CDR3 in DNA: TGTGCCAGCAGCTTACAGCAGAGGAACACTGAAGCTTTCTTT. The rearrangement uses TRBV11-2 and TRBJ1-1; D is uncertain. Germline-derived CDR1 and CDR2 are SGHAT and FQNNGV. V lost 2 bases, J lost 1 base, and 8 bases lay in between. This CDR3 has 14 residues. Full variable domain (rest looked up from reference TRBV11-2 and TRBJ1-1): EAGVAQSPRYKIIEKRQSVAFWCNPISGHATLYWYQQILGQGPKLLIQFQNNGVVDDSQLPKDRFSAERLKGVDSTLKIQPAKLEDSAVYLCASSLQQRNTEAFFGQGTRLTVV.

The chain uses TRBV5-6 and TRBJ2-3; weak D call: TRBD1 (6 bases). Trimming stripped 1 base from V and 4 bases from J, with 13 bases between. The CDR3 is made up of 15 amino acids. Germline loops: CDR1 SGHDT, CDR2 YYEEEE. The chain's CDR3 is CASSLRGFPPDTQYF. The CDR3 DNA is TGTGCCAGCAGCTTGAGGGGGTTTCCCCCAGATACGCAGTATTTT.